The 28 T cell receptor beta chains below come from one sample, sequenced in a study of radiotherapy plus CTLA-4 blockade in lung cancer listed by TCRdb under 2018. The library was made by the immunoSEQ multiplex PCR assay. This is the immuneACCESS table as TCRdb keeps it, with only in-frame sequences that have V and J called. A part of the clones is gone; compared with another copy, unresolved V genes explain less than half, and the rest is unexplained. Within this sample are about 120,000 clones, with roughly 86% of them counted one time only. 2.5% to 3.5% of the sample is in the top ten clones. This sample comprised peripheral blood, obtained from a patient treated with radiotherapy plus ipilimumab. Every receptor here comes from a human donor with non-small cell lung cancer that progressed on radiotherapy plus ipilimumab. Some clones in this sample may be carry-over from other donors' samples.

Note on this clone: The same CDR3 can be traced to other DNA sequences in this sample. The chain recombines TRBV29-1 with TRBJ1-2; TRBD1 matches 9 bases. CDR3 length: 12 residues. With V trimmed by 6 bases and J by 4 bases, 3 bases remained unmatched. CDR1 and CDR2 from the germline V gene are SQVTM and ANQGSEA. CDR3 residues: CSVETGGYGYTF. In DNA form, the CDR3 reads TGCAGCGTGGAGACAGGGGGCTATGGCTACACCTTC.

The chain employs TRBV2 and TRBJ2-1, with D possibly matching TRBD1 (5 bases). The ends were cut back, 2 bases at V and 8 bases at J, with 7 bases in the middle. CDR1 is SNHLY and CDR2 is FYNNEI in the germline V gene. This CDR3 is built from 12 residues. CDR3 loop: CASSEQGYEQFF. DNA for the CDR3: TGTGCCAGCAGTGAACAGGGCTATGAGCAGTTCTTC.

The chain has TRBV7-9 and TRBJ2-7, with D perhaps matching TRBD1 (6 bases). V gave up 7 bases and J gave up 2 bases, with 21 bases separating them. The CDR3 runs to 16 residues. Germline CDR1 is SEHNR and CDR2 is FQNEAQ (reference sequence). CDR3 sequence (DNA): TGTGCCAGCACCCGTCAGGGGACCCTAGCCCCCTACGAGCAGTACTTC. Its protein product is CASTRQGTLAPYEQYF.

V gene TRBV9 combines with J gene TRBJ2-1, with 12 nucleotides matching TRBD2. Germline values: CDR1 SGDLS, CDR2 YYNGEE. This CDR3 region has 17 residues. Trimming cost V 0 bases and J 4 bases; bases outside gene matches: 5. The CDR3 DNA follows: TGTGCCAGCAGCGTAGCGCTAGCGGGGGGGGATTACAATGAGCAGTTCTTC. Translating gives CASSVALAGGDYNEQFF.

This chain joins TRBV11-3 and TRBJ1-1, with D maybe TRBD1 (5 bases). This CDR3 is 13 amino acids long. Germline V gene lookup returns CDR1 SGHNT and CDR2 YENEEA. Between the trimmed V and J ends, which lost 5 bases and 4 bases, there was a span of 11 bases. Here the CDR3 reads CASSTGGGTEAFF. CDR3 DNA sequence: TGTGCCAGCAGCACTGGGGGGGGCACTGAAGCTTTCTTT.

This clone was seen more than once but under ten times. V gene TRBV5-1 combines with J gene TRBJ2-7; no firm D call. The CDR3 has 13 amino acids. V was shortened by 1 base and J by 3 bases, with 8 bases between the two germline ends. Germline assignment: CDR1 SGHRS and CDR2 YFSETQ. In DNA form, the CDR3 reads TGCGCCAGCAGCTTGTCGGACGGCTACGAGCAGTACTTC. Protein: CASSLSDGYEQYF.

V usage is TRBV9 and J usage is TRBJ2-3, with TRBD2 identical over 11 bases. This CDR3 is built from 19 residues. The V gene end was trimmed by 1 base and the J gene end by 2 bases; junction bases not matched to a gene: 12. From germline, CDR1 is SGDLS and CDR2 YYNGEE. The chain's CDR3 is CASSVIGLAGGRDTDTQYF. For the CDR3, the DNA is TGTGCCAGCAGCGTAATCGGTCTAGCGGGGGGTCGAGACACAGATACGCAGTATTTT.

The chain recombines TRBV6-5 with TRBJ1-3, with D uncertain. This CDR3 region has 15 residues. The V and J ends lost 2 bases and 0 bases respectively, with 8 bases between them. Germline loops: CDR1 MNHEY, CDR2 SVGAGI. CDR3 sequence reads: CASSYNRNSGNTIYF. DNA of the CDR3: TGTGCCAGCAGTTACAACCGGAACTCTGGAAACACCATATATTTT.

V usage is TRBV10-3 and J usage is TRBJ2-3; D gene uncertain. The CDR3 contains 15 residues. V was shortened by 2 bases and J by 4 bases, with 13 bases between the two germline ends. The germline gives CDR1 ENHRY, CDR2 SYGVKD. The CDR3 sequence is CAISESMWQSDTQYF. The DNA for the CDR3 is TGTGCCATCAGTGAGAGTATGTGGCAGTCAGATACGCAGTATTTT.

V gene TRBV7-3 combines with J gene TRBJ2-2, with 10 nucleotides matching TRBD2. The CDR3 is made up of 16 amino acids. Losses at the gene ends were 6 bases for V and 6 bases for J; bases not matched to a gene: 10. CDR1 is SGHTA, CDR2 FQGTGA, per germline. The CDR3 bases are TGTGCCAGCAGACCTGGGGCTAGCGGGGGTTCCGGGGAGCTGTTTTTT. Protein sequence: CASRPGASGGSGELFF.

The rearrangement joins TRBV6-1 to TRBJ2-5; TRBD1 is a possible D gene (6 bases). The J call may be incorrect, as the DNA end agrees better with TRBJ2-7. CDR1 MNHNS and CDR2 SASEGT come from the germline V gene. The length of the CDR3 is 16 residues. The CDR3: CASSEAQGHSIYEQYF. CDR3 nucleotide sequence: TGTGCCAGCAGTGAAGCGCAGGGACATTCAATCTACGAGCAGTACTTC.

The rearrangement uses TRBV5-5 and TRBJ1-3; a possible D gene is TRBD1 (5 bases). The CDR3 runs to 17 residues. Germline CDR1 SGHKS, CDR2 YYEKEE (reference sequence). V was cut by 1 base and J by 2 bases, with 16 bases left in between. The CDR3 nucleotides read TGTGCCAGCAGCTTGAGGACACTTGGAAGACCTGGAAACACCATATATTTT. Amino acid sequence: CASSLRTLGRPGNTIYF.

This clone has a handful of counts. The rearrangement joins TRBV5-4 to TRBJ2-7; D is unclear. The CDR3 covers 15 residues. Looked up from germline, CDR1 is SGHNT and CDR2 is YYREEE (reference sequence). V gave up 4 bases and J gave up 1 base, with 15 bases separating them. This CDR3 reads CASSQSRLGSYEQYF. The CDR3 bases are TGTGCCAGCAGCCAATCCAGGCTCGGATCCTACGAGCAGTACTTC.

J is TRBJ2-7 and V is TRBV10-3; 7 bases align to TRBD2. Trimming at V came to 3 bases and at J to 3 bases, leaving 5 bases not matched to a gene. Germline V gene data show CDR1 as ENHRY and CDR2 as SYGVKD. The CDR3 is 14 residues long. The CDR3 region is CAISEVRGDYEQYF. CDR3 coding DNA: TGTGCCATCAGTGAAGTTCGGGGGGACTACGAGCAGTACTTC.

The chain has TRBV5-4 and TRBJ1-6; possibly TRBD1 for D (5 bases). The V and J ends lost 1 base and 9 bases respectively, with 11 bases between them. In germline, CDR1 is SGHNT, CDR2 YYREEE (reference sequence). The CDR3 extends over 14 amino acids. CDR3 nucleotide sequence: TGTGCCAGCAGCTTGCAGGGTCCGGGTTCACCCCTCCACTTT. Translated, it gives CASSLQGPGSPLHF.

V and J are TRBV7-2 and TRBJ1-1, with D maybe TRBD1 (6 bases). There are 15 residues in the CDR3. Looked up from germline, CDR1 is SGHTA and CDR2 is FQGNSA. V was clipped by 5 bases and J by 3 bases, with 16 bases between them. The CDR3 is CASSARQGPYTEAFF. CDR3 in DNA: TGTGCCAGCAGCGCGCGCCAGGGGCCATACACTGAAGCTTTCTTT.

The chain is built from TRBV30 and TRBJ2-4; possibly TRBD1 for D (5 bases). The V gene's germline CDR1 is GTSNPN and CDR2 SVGIG (reference sequence). V was trimmed by 2 bases and J by 0 bases, leaving 23 bases between them. This CDR3 spans 19 amino acids. CDR3 in amino acids: CAWSHHRIGHALAKNIQYF. In DNA form, the CDR3 reads TGTGCCTGGAGTCACCATCGGATTGGACACGCATTAGCCAAAAACATTCAGTACTTC.

The rearrangement uses TRBV4-1 and TRBJ1-4, with a possible D match to TRBD1 (6 bases). This CDR3 is built from 16 residues. The V end was cut by 2 bases, the J end by 6 bases, with 16 bases between. Germline loops: CDR1 MGHRA, CDR2 YSYEKL. The CDR3 DNA reads as TGCGCCAGCAGCCAACCACAGGGTAGCCTACATGAAAAACTGTTTTTT. This sequence encodes CASSQPQGSLHEKLFF.

The chain joins TRBV5-5 to TRBJ1-2; 7 positions agree with TRBD1. J lost 5 bases, V lost 4 bases, and 14 bases had no gene match. CDR1 SGHKS and CDR2 YYEKEE come from the germline V gene (reference sequence). This CDR3 has 16 amino acids. CDR3 sequence (DNA): TGTGCCAGCAGCCCCTTGGGACAGCCAGATTTATATGGCTACACCTTC. Protein: CASSPLGQPDLYGYTF.

Remarks on this clone: Its ends do not fully match the called genes, so a read error is possible. The chain recombines TRBV7-3 with TRBJ1-1; maybe TRBD1 (6 bases). Germline CDR1 SGHTA, CDR2 FQGTGA. The CDR3 covers 13 residues. The CDR3 loop reads CASSQGGNAEAFF. In DNA, the CDR3 is TGTGCCAGCAGCCAAGGGGGGAACGCTGAAGCTTTCTTT.

The rearrangement uses TRBV7-2 and TRBJ2-6, with D perhaps TRBD1 or TRBD2 (5 bases each). Between the trimmed V and J ends, which lost 4 bases and 0 bases, there was a span of 16 bases. The CDR3 covers 18 residues. Germline CDR1 is SGHTA and CDR2 is FQGNSA. The CDR3 sequence: CASSSSLGESSGANVLTF. The CDR3 DNA follows: TGTGCCAGCAGCTCCTCTTTGGGGGAGAGCTCTGGGGCCAACGTCCTGACTTTC. The full variable domain, with the rest looked up from reference TRBV7-2 and TRBJ2-6, is GAGVSQSPSNKVTEKGKDVELRCDPISGHTALYWYRQSLGQGLEFLIYFQGNSAPDKSGLPSDRFSAERTGGSVSTLTIQRTQQEDSAVYLCASSSSLGESSGANVLTFGAGSRLTVL.

V is TRBV15 and J is TRBJ2-5; D not resolved. V dropped 3 bases and J dropped 5 bases, with 10 bases sitting between them. Germline assignment: CDR1 LNHNV and CDR2 YYDKDF (reference sequence). CDR3 length: 13 residues. This CDR3 reads CATSREIVETQYF. As DNA, the CDR3 is TGTGCCACCAGCAGGGAGATAGTTGAGACCCAGTACTTC.

In DNA form, the CDR3 reads TGTGCCAGCAGTGAAGGGCAGGGGGGGGAGCAGTACTTC. Translated, it gives CASSEGQGGEQYF. The genes are TRBV6-1 and TRBJ2-7; D tentatively reads TRBD1 or TRBD2 (7 bases each). CDR1 and CDR2 from the germline V gene are MNHNS and SASEGT. This CDR3 contains 13 residues. V lost 1 base to trimming and J lost 7 bases, with 11 bases between them.

This clone has just one count. The gene calls are TRBV20-1 and TRBJ1-6; no reliable D call. V was shortened by 6 bases and J by 14 bases, with 11 bases between the two germline ends. The CDR3 is made up of 10 amino acids. The germline gives CDR1 DFQATT, CDR2 SNEGSKA (reference sequence). The CDR3 DNA reads as TGCAGTGCCCTCCGAGGAGCCCTCCACTTT. This encodes CSALRGALHF.

This chain joins TRBV7-3 and TRBJ1-2, with D unresolved. V was clipped by 0 bases and J by 9 bases, with 14 bases between them. The germline V gene encodes CDR1 SGHTA and CDR2 FQGTGA. CDR3 length: 14 residues. CDR3 region: CASSLTTQLSSYTF. The DNA for the CDR3 is TGTGCCAGCAGCTTAACGACTCAGCTTTCCAGCTACACCTTC.

This chain connects TRBV19 to TRBJ2-5; 7 bases agree with TRBD1. V shed 3 bases, J shed 4 bases, and the junction held 5 bases outside the gene matches. Germline CDR1 is LNHDA and CDR2 is SQIVND (reference sequence). There are 14 residues in the CDR3. The CDR3, as DNA: TGTGCCAGTAGTATTACAGGGGCTAGAGAGACCCAGTACTTC. Translating it yields CASSITGARETQYF.

The V and J genes are TRBV5-1 and TRBJ2-2; perhaps TRBD1 as D (5 bases). Looked up from germline, CDR1 is SGHRS and CDR2 is YFSETQ. The CDR3 contains 15 residues. V lost 0 bases, J lost 0 bases, and 6 bases lay in between. The CDR3 spells CASSLGTTNTGELFF. In nucleotides, the CDR3 is TGCGCCAGCAGCTTGGGGACAACGAACACCGGGGAGCTGTTTTTT.

The genes are TRBV15 and TRBJ2-7; 7 bases map to TRBD2. The junction had 5 bases not matched to a gene; V was cut back by 1 base and J by 2 bases. Germline-derived CDR1 and CDR2 are LNHNV and YYDKDF (reference sequence). This CDR3 contains 15 residues. CDR3 sequence: CATSRGGGGAYEQYF. DNA for the CDR3: TGTGCCACCAGCAGAGGGGGCGGGGGAGCCTACGAGCAGTACTTC.